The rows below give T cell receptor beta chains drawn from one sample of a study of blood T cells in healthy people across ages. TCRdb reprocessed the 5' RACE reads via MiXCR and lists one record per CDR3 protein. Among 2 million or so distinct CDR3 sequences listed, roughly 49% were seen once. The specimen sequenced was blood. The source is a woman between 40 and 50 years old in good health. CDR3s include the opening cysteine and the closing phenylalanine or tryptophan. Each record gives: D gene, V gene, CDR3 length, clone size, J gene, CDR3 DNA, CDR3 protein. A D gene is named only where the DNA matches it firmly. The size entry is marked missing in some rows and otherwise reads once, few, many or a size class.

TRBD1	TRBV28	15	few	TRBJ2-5	TGTGCCAGCAGTCGCTCGGGACAGGGGACGGAGACCCAGTACTTC	CASSRSGQGTETQYF
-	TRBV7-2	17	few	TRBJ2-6	TGTGCCAGCAGCTTAGCGGGACCACGGTCTGGGGCCAACGTCCTGACTTTC	CASSLAGPRSGANVLTF
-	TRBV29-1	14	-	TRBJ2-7	TGCAGCGTTGCAACAGCCGGTTCCTCCTACGAGCAGTACTTC	CSVATAGSSYEQYF
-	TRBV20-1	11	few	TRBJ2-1	TGCAGTGCTCCGGTTTTAAATGAGCAGTTCTTC	CSAPVLNEQFF
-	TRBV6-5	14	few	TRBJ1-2	TGTGCCAGCAGAGCCTCGACAGCAGACTATGGCTACACCTTC	CASRASTADYGYTF
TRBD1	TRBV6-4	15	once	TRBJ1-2	TGTGCCAGCAGACAAGAGACAGGGCCAAACTATGGCTACACCTTC	CASRQETGPNYGYTF
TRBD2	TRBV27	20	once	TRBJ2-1	TGTGCCAGCAGTTTGGTTCCGGGACTAGCGGGGGGGCCTGTGAACAATGAGCAGTTCTTC	CASSLVPGLAGGPVNNEQFF
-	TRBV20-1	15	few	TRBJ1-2	TGCAGTGCTAGAAACACAGGGAAAGGACTCTATGGCTACACCTTC	CSARNTGKGLYGYTF
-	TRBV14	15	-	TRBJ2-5	TGTGCCAGCAGCCAAGAGACCGAGTATCAAGAGACCCAGTACTTC	CASSQETEYQETQYF
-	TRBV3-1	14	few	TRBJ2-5	TGTGCCAGCAGCCAGACGGACAAAAAAGAGACCCAGTACTTC	CASSQTDKKETQYF